A selection of T cell receptor beta chains follows, all from one sample in a study of radiotherapy plus CTLA-4 blockade in lung cancer. Assay: immunoSEQ multiplex PCR; the TCRdb copy retains only in-frame clones and omits some. The data show some 60,000 clones, with around 85% seen just once and roughly 15% held by the top ten. Sequenced here: peripheral blood, sampled from a patient treated with radiotherapy plus ipilimumab. The receptors stem from a human donor with non-small cell lung cancer who had a complete response to radiotherapy plus ipilimumab. The CDR3 runs from the conserved cysteine through the conserved F or W. A D gene is named only where the DNA matches it firmly. Only some rows state a clone size, as once, few, many or a class for expanded clones.

D	J	size	V	DNA	CDR3
TRBD1	TRBJ2-5	.	TRBV18	TGTGCCAGCTCACGAGACAGGGGGGAGACCCAGTACTTC	CASSRDRGETQYF
.	TRBJ2-1	.	TRBV15	TGTGCCACCAGCAGAGATCTTGCAGGCGACGGTGAGCAGTTCTTC	CATSRDLAGDGEQFF
.	TRBJ2-2	.	TRBV11-2	TGTGCCAGCAGCTTAGTAAGAGGGCCCGGGGAGCTGTTTTTT	CASSLVRGPGELFF
.	TRBJ1-2	.	TRBV4-3	TGCGCCAGCAGCCAGTTAACAGGAAACTATGGCTACACCTTC	CASSQLTGNYGYTF
.	TRBJ1-5	.	TRBV4-1	TGCGCCAGCAGCCAAGAACTGTCAGGGAATAGCAATCAGCCCCAGCATTTT	CASSQELSGNSNQPQHF
.	TRBJ1-5	.	TRBV27	TGTGCCAGCAGTTTAGGAGGTCGGGGCAATCAGCCCCAGCATTTT	CASSLGGRGNQPQHF
TRBD1	TRBJ1-6	few	TRBV30	TGTGCCTGCTCTACCACCGGGACAGACTATAATTCACCCCTCCACTTT	CACSTTGTDYNSPLHF
TRBD1	TRBJ1-1	.	TRBV6-6	TGTGCCAGCAGTACACAGGGGGTCGGAGCCACTGAAGCTTTCTTT	CASSTQGVGATEAFF
.	TRBJ1-5	.	TRBV19	TGTGCCAGTAGTATGGGAATGGGGGGACAGCCCCAGCATTTT	CASSMGMGGQPQHF
TRBD1	TRBJ1-1	once	TRBV18	TGTGCCAGCTCAAGACAGGGGACGAACACTGAAGCTTTCTTT	CASSRQGTNTEAFF
.	TRBJ2-2	.	TRBV19	TGTGCCAGTAAGGGGGGCGGGACAGCAACCGGGGAGCTGTTTTTT	CASKGGGTATGELFF
.	TRBJ1-1	.	TRBV20-1	TGCAGTGCTAGAATAAACACTGAAGCTTTCTTT	CSARINTEAFF
TRBD1	TRBJ2-1	.	TRBV7-9	TGTGCCAGCAGCTTTCAGGGGGCGTACAATGAGCAGTTCTTC	CASSFQGAYNEQFF
TRBD1	TRBJ2-5	.	TRBV7-8	TGTGCCAGCAGCTTGGGGGGACAGGGAGAGACCCAGTACTTC	CASSLGGQGETQYF
.	TRBJ1-2	.	TRBV18	TGTGCCAGCTCACTTCCCAGGGGCGACTATGGCTACACCTTC	CASSLPRGDYGYTF
.	TRBJ2-3	.	TRBV5-1	TGCGCCAGCAGCCCCCCAGGTTCGCAGGCAGATACGCAGTATTTT	CASSPPGSQADTQYF
.	TRBJ1-2	.	TRBV6-1	TGTGCCAGCAGTCACCAGACAGACAACTATGGCTACACCTTC	CASSHQTDNYGYTF
.	TRBJ1-6	.	TRBV6-1	TGTGCCAGCAGTGAAGATATAGGGGTGGGTTCACCCCTCCACTTT	CASSEDIGVGSPLHF
.	TRBJ1-5	.	TRBV19	TGTGCCAGTAGTAGTCCGGGGGTCAGGCCCCAGCATTTT	CASSSPGVRPQHF
TRBD2	TRBJ2-3	.	TRBV5-1	TGCGCCAGCAGCGGGGGGCAGGGACCCAGGACCGGGACTAGCGGGGGGTCGCCTAAGGGGACGCAGTATTTT	CASSGGQGPRTGTSGGSPKGTQYF
.	TRBJ2-5	few	TRBV12-5	TGTGCTAGTGGTTTGTATCTAGGCCGGGAGACCCAGTACTTC	CASGLYLGRETQYF
.	TRBJ2-1	once	TRBV29-1	TGCAGCGTTGCCCCCCTGTGGGCCGAGCAGTTCTTC	CSVAPLWAEQFF
.	TRBJ2-3	.	TRBV2	TGTGCCAGCAGTGGTCCCCTGGGGGCAAAGGGCACAGATACGCAGTATTTT	CASSGPLGAKGTDTQYF
TRBD2	TRBJ2-3	.	TRBV10-1	TGCGCCAGCAGTGAAGTAGCGGGAGGGACAGATACGCAGTATTTT	CASSEVAGGTDTQYF
TRBD1	TRBJ1-2	.	TRBV5-1	TGCGCCAGCAACACAGGGGATGGCTGTGGCTACACCTTC	CASNTGDGCGYTF
TRBD2	TRBJ2-1	.	TRBV7-2	TGTGCCAGTAAGGGCGGGGGGGCTCGGAATGAGCAGTTCTTC	CASKGGGARNEQFF
.	TRBJ1-5	.	TRBV5-3	TGTGCCAGAAGCTTGGCGGGGGGGAATCAGCCCCAGCATTTT	CARSLAGGNQPQHF
TRBD2	TRBJ2-1	.	TRBV4-3	TGCGCCAGCAGCCAAGATCGTGGCGGGGGGGCGAGTGAGCAGTTCTTC	CASSQDRGGGASEQFF
.	TRBJ2-1	.	TRBV7-9	TGTGCCAGCAAGGACAAATCCTACAATGAGCAGTTCTTC	CASKDKSYNEQFF
TRBD2	TRBJ2-5	.	TRBV11-3	TGTGCCAGCAGGGGGGGAGGGAGTGAGACCCAGTACTTC	CASRGGGSETQYF
.	TRBJ1-4	.	TRBV5-1	TGCGCCAGCAGCTCCCACGAGTCCAGAGGAGAAAAACTGTTTTTT	CASSSHESRGEKLFF
TRBD2	TRBJ2-1	.	TRBV30	TGTGCCTGGAGCCCGGGGGGCGGGAGGTCCAACAATGAGCAGTTCTTC	CAWSPGGGRSNNEQFF
TRBD1	TRBJ2-7	.	TRBV6-1	TGTGCCAGCAGTCGTGACAGGGGGGGCGAGCAGTACTTC	CASSRDRGGEQYF
.	TRBJ1-2	.	TRBV15	TGTGCCACCAGCAGAGGTCAGGGAAACTATGGCTACACCTTC	CATSRGQGNYGYTF